This T cell receptor beta chain was sequenced for a study of neurological immune-mediated disorders (dated by TCRdb to between 2018 and 2021). The study in broad terms: Among the approximately 35 multiple sclerosis patients, relapsing-remitting MS was present in some 31 and secondary progressive MS was present in 3. Using UMI-based sequencing, the study compared peripheral blood TCR-beta repertoires from patients with HTLV-I-associated myelopathy (HAM/TSP), patients with multiple sclerosis, and healthy controls. Alongside PBMC samples, the set of about 100 TCR-beta libraries contained longitudinal samples, technical triplicates, and paired CD4+ and CD8+ T-cell subsets that had been sorted. The cohort included about 70 subjects: 14 with HAM/TSP, some 35 with multiple sclerosis, and 20 healthy controls. The paper as a whole reports these results and caveats: TCR clonal expansion was highest in HAM/TSP patients and lowest in MS patients, with MS patients falling below even healthy controls. The MS cluster showed no association with clinical or MRI features, and the authors stated that larger cohorts are needed. No identical CDR3 amino acid sequences were found to be shared among expanded clones across subjects, suggesting that TCR-beta repertoires were private in all groups. In phylogenetic analysis, the repertoires of 18 of 34 MS patients grouped into a cluster of related CDR3 sequences, which suggests a possible signature at the repertoire level.

CDR1 and CDR2 were assigned from the germline V gene as SGHTA and FQGNSA. The CDR3 measures 16 amino acids from cysteine to phenylalanine. The kept DNA is CDR3 alone, 48 bases in frame from the first base. Trimming takes 3 bases off V and 5 bases off J; junction bases not matched to a gene: 11. Libraries from unsorted PBMCs were made from 2 million PBMCs kept in RNAlater at -80 degrees C until RNA extraction. Multiple sclerosis patients were enrolled in a US clinical protocol evaluating disease progression by magnetic resonance imaging. Peripheral blood was subjected to Ficoll-Hypaque density gradient centrifugation to isolate PBMCs, which were then cryopreserved in liquid nitrogen. This clonotype was counted many times. The antigen this receptor binds is unknown. No base quality information exists; no much larger clone differs at one position. cDNA was synthesized by template-switch 5'RACE using a primer with a 10-nucleotide random unique molecular identifier that tagged each TCR transcript. Over 180 million TCR-beta sequences, covering 15-18 subjects, were produced in each sequencing run. The RNeasy kit was used for extraction of total RNA. The KAPA Real-time Library Amplification kit was used to amplify TCR-beta VDJ regions with primers for the TCR constant region and the 5'RACE anchor. Sample indexes and Illumina adaptors were added in a first PCR, and a second PCR then increased library yield. The roughly 650 bp TCR product was size-selected on a 2% E-gel SizeSelection system after Ampure bead purification. Before pooling, libraries had their quality checked on a Bioanalyzer, their concentration measured with Qubit, and their quantity determined with the Kapa Library Quantification kit. An Illumina HiSeq 2500 was used to sequence the libraries paired-end at 2 x 150 bp. To increase sequence diversity, about 23-32% phiX was spiked into each library pool. As for the authors' bioinformatics: Quality-filtered reads were processed with the UMI-based MiGEC pipeline, which removed over 75% of raw TCR sequences during error correction. IMGT germline references were used for alignment of VDJ genes, and clonotypes were defined by a unique CDR3 amino acid sequence together with V-J genes. Clonal expansion, Shannon diversity, and CDR3 relatedness (CalcPairwiseDistances, ClusterSamples) were evaluated with VDJtools, and phylogenetic trees were built with CLCbio workbench. Expanded clones were defined as having at least 8 unique UMIs, based on coefficient-of-variation modelling across technical triplicates. The public reads were reanalyzed by TCRdb: fastp trimming at Q25, MiXCR alignment, in-frame beta chains only. Rows matching on CDR3 protein sequence are summarized as one entry with the most common DNA and genes. These V and J calls originate from TCRdb's pipeline instead of the authors' own analysis. The sample profile shows about 48,000 distinct CDR3 sequences; around 2% of them were found once. Less than 2.5% of the sample lies in the top ten.

Sequenced: PBMCs. The chain is assembled from TRBV7-2 and TRBJ2-5; 8 bases in the junction line up with TRBD2. This TCR came from a woman between 40 and 55 years old with multiple sclerosis. The DNA reads TGTGCCAGCAGCTTGATAGCGGGGCCCTCAAGGGAGACCCAGTACTTC. This codes for CASSLIAGPSRETQYF.